Listed below are T cell receptor beta chains from one sample, sequenced in a study of control samples from healthy donors and cancer patients. The method was immunoSEQ multiplex PCR; TCRdb's version includes in-frame clones alone and lacks a portion of them. The table includes more than 150,000 clones, 85% to 95% detected once. The sequencing sample was made of blood. The origin of the receptors is a man between 18 and 35 years old in good health. The CDR3 runs from the conserved cysteine through the conserved F or W. The D gene is left open where the match is weak. Some rows mark clone size as missing; the rest say once, few, many or name a class of expanded clone.

clone size | J gene | V gene | D gene | CDR3 DNA | CDR3 protein
. | TRBJ1-2 | TRBV29-1 | . | TGCAGCGTTGGGACAGACTACTATGGCTACACCTTC | CSVGTDYYGYTF
. | TRBJ1-5 | TRBV2 | . | TGTGCCAGCAGCACTTTGTGGGGAAGGAATCAGCCCCAGCATTTT | CASSTLWGRNQPQHF
. | TRBJ2-1 | TRBV10-1 | . | TGCGCCAGCAGTGAAGGTACGGGGGAGCAGTTCTTC | CASSEGTGEQFF
once | TRBJ2-3 | TRBV30 | TRBD1 | TGTGCCTGGAGTGTAGGCACAGGGGAGATCAAGCAGTATTTT | CAWSVGTGEIKQYF
. | TRBJ2-7 | TRBV24-1 | . | TGTGCCACCAGTGATTCGTACAGGTCCTACGAGCAGTACTTC | CATSDSYRSYEQYF
. | TRBJ2-7 | TRBV5-1 | . | TGCGCCAGCAGCTTGCGGGCCAACCTCCCCACCTACGAGCAGTACTTC | CASSLRANLPTYEQYF
. | TRBJ2-5 | TRBV5-1 | . | TGCGCCAGCAGCATTGAGGCACAAGAGACCCAGTACTTC | CASSIEAQETQYF
once | TRBJ2-1 | TRBV5-1 | . | TGCGCCAGCGCAGTGGACGACTACAATGAGCAGTTCTTC | CASAVDDYNEQFF
. | TRBJ2-7 | TRBV27 | . | TGTGCCAGCAGTTTAAAGCGCTCCTACGAGCAGTACTTC | CASSLKRSYEQYF
. | TRBJ1-5 | TRBV30 | . | TGTGCCTGGAGTGCAGGGGTTACTCAGCCCCAGCATTTT | CAWSAGVTQPQHF
. | TRBJ1-2 | TRBV19 | TRBD1 | TGTGCCAGTAGTGCCGGGACAGGGTTTTATGGCTACACCTTC | CASSAGTGFYGYTF
once | TRBJ1-2 | TRBV5-1 | . | TGCGCCAGCAGCTTGGAGCCGGACTATGGCTACACCTTC | CASSLEPDYGYTF
. | TRBJ1-5 | TRBV19 | TRBD1 | TGTGCCAGTAGTCCGAGACAGGGTGGGAATCAGCCCCAGCATTTT | CASSPRQGGNQPQHF
. | TRBJ2-3 | TRBV5-6 | . | TGTGCCAGCAGCTTGACGGGGGCCACAGATACGCAGTATTTT | CASSLTGATDTQYF
. | TRBJ1-2 | TRBV28 | TRBD1 | TGTGCCAGCAGGAGGCAGGGGGAGCATGGCTACACCTTC | CASRRQGEHGYTF
. | TRBJ2-1 | TRBV5-5 | TRBD1 | TGTGCCAGCAGCTTCACTCTTGGGGGTACAGGGGCCCATGAGCAGTTCTTC | CASSFTLGGTGAHEQFF
. | TRBJ1-2 | TRBV2 | . | TGTGCCAGCAGTGACTCTCGGGCCGCGGTAGGCTACACCTTC | CASSDSRAAVGYTF
. | TRBJ2-2 | TRBV24-1 | . | TGTGCCACCAGTGACCCGACCGATCGGGAGCTGTTTTTT | CATSDPTDRELFF
. | TRBJ2-5 | TRBV6-6 | TRBD1 | TGTGCCCTCGGACAGGGGGAGACCCAGTACTTC | CALGQGETQYF
. | TRBJ2-3 | TRBV30 | . | TGTGCCTGGGGGGGTTCGGCAGATACGCAGTATTTT | CAWGGSADTQYF
few | TRBJ1-6 | TRBV2 | TRBD1 | TGTGCCAGCTTGGGGACAGGCGGTTCACCCCTCCACTTT | CASLGTGGSPLHF
. | TRBJ1-2 | TRBV10-3 | . | TGTGCCATCAGTACCGACGACTATGGCTACACCTTC | CAISTDDYGYTF
. | TRBJ1-1 | TRBV9 | . | TGTGCCAGCGAGGCCAGCACGGGCACTGAAGCTTTCTTT | CASEASTGTEAFF
once | TRBJ1-2 | TRBV5-1 | . | TGCGCCAGCAGCTTGGGGAACTATGGCTACACCTTC | CASSLGNYGYTF
once | TRBJ2-5 | TRBV5-5 | . | TGTGCCAGCAGCTTGGTGGGGGAGACCCAGTACTTC | CASSLVGETQYF
. | TRBJ1-1 | TRBV7-9 | . | TGTGCCAGCAGCATAATCAGGGTAACTGAAGCTTTCTTT | CASSIIRVTEAFF
once | TRBJ1-1 | TRBV2 | TRBD1 | TGTGCCAGCAGTGAGGGGACAGGAAGCCTCCCGAACACTGAAGCTTTCTTT | CASSEGTGSLPNTEAFF
. | TRBJ2-3 | TRBV6-1 | . | TGTGCCAGCAGTGAAGGACAGTACACAGATACGCAGTATTTT | CASSEGQYTDTQYF
. | TRBJ1-1 | TRBV7-9 | TRBD1 | TGTGCCAGCAGCCTTACAGGGGACAACACTGAAGCTTTCTTT | CASSLTGDNTEAFF
once | TRBJ2-5 | TRBV12-3/TRBV12-4 | . | TGTGCCAGCAGTTTAGGGTCTGATGAGTACTTC | CASSLGSDEYF